The rows below give T cell receptor beta chains drawn from one sample of a study of shared clonotypes between healthy human individuals. This table comes from immunoSEQ multiplex PCR, and its TCRdb copy is limited to in-frame clones, with some not included. The table lists roughly 2,300,000 clones, 85% to 95% of them singletons. Material: naive CD4+ T cells from PBMCs. The receptors were sampled from a man between 18 and 35 years old in good health. Some clones in this sample may be carry-over from other donors' samples. The CDR3 runs from the conserved cysteine through the conserved F or W. A D gene is named only where the DNA matches it firmly. A row's size may be missing; if present it is once, few, many or a size class.

clone_size	v_call	d_call	j_call	cdr3_nt	cdr3_aa
once	TRBV5-4	-	TRBJ2-5	TGTGCCAGCAGCCTTGGGCGAGGAGAGACCCAGTACTTC	CASSLGRGETQYF
-	TRBV10-1	-	TRBJ1-2	TGCGCCATCCGTACCTGGGGCGGGAAAAGAAACTATGGCTACACCTTC	CAIRTWGGKRNYGYTF
-	TRBV11-2	-	TRBJ2-1	TGTGCCAGCAGCTCCTTCAAGAGCTCCTACAATGAGCAGTTCTTC	CASSSFKSSYNEQFF
-	TRBV4-1	-	TRBJ2-3	TGCGCCAGCAGCCAAGGTACGGTGGTAAATACGCAGTATTTT	CASSQGTVVNTQYF
-	TRBV5-8	-	TRBJ1-2	TGTGCCAGCAGCTTTTCAGGATTCTATGGCTACACCTTC	CASSFSGFYGYTF
-	TRBV19	-	TRBJ2-1	TGTGCCAGTAGTCCACGGACGACGAGCTCCTACAATGAGCAGTTCTTC	CASSPRTTSSYNEQFF
once	TRBV11-2	-	TRBJ1-3	TGTGCCAGCAGCGAGATACGGAGCTCTGGAAACACCATATATTTT	CASSEIRSSGNTIYF
-	TRBV7-2	-	TRBJ2-7	TGTGCCAGCATGCATCCATGGGGATACGAGCAGTACTTC	CASMHPWGYEQYF
-	TRBV11-2	-	TRBJ1-1	TGTGCCAGCAGCTACTCACAAACGATGAACACTGAAGCTTTCTTT	CASSYSQTMNTEAFF
-	TRBV9	-	TRBJ1-1	TGTGCCAGCAGCGTAGGGAATTGGAACACTGAAGCTTTCTTT	CASSVGNWNTEAFF
-	TRBV7-9	TRBD2	TRBJ2-1	TGTGCCAGCAGCCGACCGTTAGGAGCGGGAGGGCCCAACAATGAGCAGTTCTTC	CASSRPLGAGGPNNEQFF
once	TRBV20-1	-	TRBJ2-3	TGCAGTGCTAGGGGTTCGGATACGCAGTATTTT	CSARGSDTQYF
-	TRBV28	TRBD1	TRBJ1-2	TGTGCCAGCAGTCCTCTAGGGACAGGGGGAGCTGGCTACACCTTC	CASSPLGTGGAGYTF
-	TRBV28	-	TRBJ1-1	TGTGCCAGCAGTTCACCCCCCGTGAACACTGAAGCTTTCTTT	CASSSPPVNTEAFF
-	TRBV28	TRBD2	TRBJ2-3	TGTGCCAGCAAGACTAGCCCTAGCACAGATACGCAGTATTTT	CASKTSPSTDTQYF
-	TRBV4-1	TRBD1	TRBJ1-2	TGCGCCAGCAGCCAGGGACAGGGGTTCTTCTATGGCTACACCTTC	CASSQGQGFFYGYTF
once	TRBV5-1	TRBD1	TRBJ2-7	TGCGCCAGCAGCTTCTGGACAGGCGAGACCTACGAGCAGTACTTC	CASSFWTGETYEQYF
-	TRBV11-3	-	TRBJ2-3	TGTGCCAGCAGCCTGACTAGTATAGGTACGCAGTATTTT	CASSLTSIGTQYF
-	TRBV19	TRBD1	TRBJ2-7	TGTGCCAGTAGTATAGGCCAGGGGGCCACCTACGAGCAGTACTTC	CASSIGQGATYEQYF
-	TRBV6-5	TRBD1	TRBJ2-1	TGTGCCAGCGCCCCGGGACAGGGGAGGAATGAGCAGTTCTTC	CASAPGQGRNEQFF
-	TRBV6-5	-	TRBJ1-1	TGTGCCAGCAGTTCTGACAGTGAAGCTTTCTTT	CASSSDSEAFF
-	TRBV28	-	TRBJ2-4	TGTGCCAGCAAGTGGCGGGACGGACAGAACATTCAGTACTTC	CASKWRDGQNIQYF
-	TRBV5-1	TRBD2	TRBJ2-3	TGCGCCAGCAGCTTGCTAGCGGGATCCTCCACAGATACGCAGTATTTT	CASSLLAGSSTDTQYF
few	TRBV2	TRBD1	TRBJ1-4	TGTGCCAGCAGCGAGGGACAGGGGGGTGAAAAACTGTTTTTT	CASSEGQGGEKLFF
-	TRBV2	-	TRBJ2-3	TGTGCCAGCAGTAAGCGGACAGGGCGTACTAGCGGGCCTAGCACAGATACGCAGTATTTT	CASSKRTGRTSGPSTDTQYF
-	TRBV2	-	TRBJ2-2	TGTGCCGTGGGGGAGAACACCGGGGAGCTGTTTTTT	CAVGENTGELFF
once	TRBV9	-	TRBJ2-1	TGTGCCAGCAACGTGCCAGAGGGTGAGCAGTTCTTC	CASNVPEGEQFF
-	TRBV6-1	-	TRBJ1-3	TGTGCCAGCAGTGAACGGGGGGCCGGAAACACCATATATTTT	CASSERGAGNTIYF
once	TRBV5-1	-	TRBJ1-1	TGCGCCAGCAGCTTGGGAATTTGGAACACTGAAGCTTTCTTT	CASSLGIWNTEAFF
-	TRBV6-6	TRBD1	TRBJ1-5	TGTGCCAGCAGTCGGGACAGCTATAGCAATCAGCCCCAGCATTTT	CASSRDSYSNQPQHF